This T cell receptor (beta chain) appears in the sequencing data of a study of blood T cell repertoires in COVID-19. Whole-study context: Nucleic acid was either cDNA or gDNA, and it came from T cells, B-cell-depleted T cells, or PBMCs.

The V gene end was trimmed by 1 base and the J gene end by 2 bases; junction bases not matched to a gene: 2. The CDR3 is 14 amino acids. Germline V lookup: CDR1 LGHNA, CDR2 YNFKEQ. Authors' methods: Amplification from reference gene primers served as the basis for estimated nucleated cell counts. Using immunoSEQ multiplex PCR, the repertoire was profiled, and TCRdb retains in-frame clones only, with some absent. That table furnishes V, J and clone size, whereas the DNA furnished D and trimming. Seen here are around 130,000 clones, approximately 77% observed once, and the top ten hold more than 15%. This clonotype was obtained from an older man with acute or convalescent COVID-19. The V and J genes are TRBV4-2 and TRBJ2-7, with TRBD1 matching 7 bases. The material sequenced was peripheral blood. The CDR3 loop is CASSQGTGTYEQYF. Here the CDR3 DNA reads TGTGCCAGCAGCCAAGGGACAGGAACCTACGAGCAGTACTTC.